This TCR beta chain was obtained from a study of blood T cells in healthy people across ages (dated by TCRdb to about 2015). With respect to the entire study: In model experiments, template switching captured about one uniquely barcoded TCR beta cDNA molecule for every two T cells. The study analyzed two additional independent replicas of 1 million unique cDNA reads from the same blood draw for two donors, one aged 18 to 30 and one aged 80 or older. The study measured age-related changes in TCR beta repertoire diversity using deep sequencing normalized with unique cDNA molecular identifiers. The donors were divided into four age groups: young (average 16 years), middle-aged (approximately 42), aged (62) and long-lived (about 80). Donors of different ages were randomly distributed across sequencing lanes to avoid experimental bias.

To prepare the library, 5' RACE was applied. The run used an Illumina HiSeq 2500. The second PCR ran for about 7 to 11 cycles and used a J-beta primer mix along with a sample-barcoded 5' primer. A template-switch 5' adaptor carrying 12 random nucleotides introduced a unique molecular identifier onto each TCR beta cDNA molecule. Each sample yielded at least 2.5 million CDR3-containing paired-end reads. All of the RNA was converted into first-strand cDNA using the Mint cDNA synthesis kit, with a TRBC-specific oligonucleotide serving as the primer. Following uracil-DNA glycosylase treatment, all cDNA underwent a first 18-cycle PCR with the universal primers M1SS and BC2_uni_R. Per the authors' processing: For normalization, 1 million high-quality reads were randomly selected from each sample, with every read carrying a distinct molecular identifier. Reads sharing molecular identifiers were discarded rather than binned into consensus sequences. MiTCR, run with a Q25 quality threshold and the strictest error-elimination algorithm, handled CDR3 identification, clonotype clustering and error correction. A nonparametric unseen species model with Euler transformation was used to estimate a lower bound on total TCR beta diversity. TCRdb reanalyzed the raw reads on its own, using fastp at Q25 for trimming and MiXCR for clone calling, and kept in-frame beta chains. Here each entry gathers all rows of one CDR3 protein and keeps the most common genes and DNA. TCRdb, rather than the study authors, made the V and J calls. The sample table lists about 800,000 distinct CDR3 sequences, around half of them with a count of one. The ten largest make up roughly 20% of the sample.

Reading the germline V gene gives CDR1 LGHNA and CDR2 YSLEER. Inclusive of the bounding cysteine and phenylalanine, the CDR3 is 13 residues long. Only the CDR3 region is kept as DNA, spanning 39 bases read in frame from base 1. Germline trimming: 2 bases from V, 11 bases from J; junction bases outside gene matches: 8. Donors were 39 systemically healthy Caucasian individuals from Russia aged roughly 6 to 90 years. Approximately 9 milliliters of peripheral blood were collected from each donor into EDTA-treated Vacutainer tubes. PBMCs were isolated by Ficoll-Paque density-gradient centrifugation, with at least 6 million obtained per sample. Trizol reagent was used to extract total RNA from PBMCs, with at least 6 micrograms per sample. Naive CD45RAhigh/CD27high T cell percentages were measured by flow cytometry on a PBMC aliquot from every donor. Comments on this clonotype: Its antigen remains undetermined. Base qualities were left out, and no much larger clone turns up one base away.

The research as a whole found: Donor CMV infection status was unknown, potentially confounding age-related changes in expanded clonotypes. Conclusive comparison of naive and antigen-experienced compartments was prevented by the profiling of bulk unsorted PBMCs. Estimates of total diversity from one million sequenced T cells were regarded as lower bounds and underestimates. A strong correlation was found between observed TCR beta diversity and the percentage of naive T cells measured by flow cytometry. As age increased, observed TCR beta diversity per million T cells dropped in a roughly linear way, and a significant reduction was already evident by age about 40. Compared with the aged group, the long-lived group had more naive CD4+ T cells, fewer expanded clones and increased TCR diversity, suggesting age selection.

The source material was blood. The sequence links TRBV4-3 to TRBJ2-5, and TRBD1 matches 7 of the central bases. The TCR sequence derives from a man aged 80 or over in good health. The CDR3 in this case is CASSQRQGLEQYF. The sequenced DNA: TGCGCCAGCAGCCAAAGACAGGGCCTAGAGCAGTACTTC.